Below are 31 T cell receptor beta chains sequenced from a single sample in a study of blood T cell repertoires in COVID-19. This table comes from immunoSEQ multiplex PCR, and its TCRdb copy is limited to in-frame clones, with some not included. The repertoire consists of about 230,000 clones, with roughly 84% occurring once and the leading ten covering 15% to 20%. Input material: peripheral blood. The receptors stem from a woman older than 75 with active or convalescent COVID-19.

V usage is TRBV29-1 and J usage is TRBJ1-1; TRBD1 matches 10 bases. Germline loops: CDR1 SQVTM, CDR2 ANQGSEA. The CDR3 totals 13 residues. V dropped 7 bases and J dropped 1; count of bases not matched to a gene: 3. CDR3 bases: TGCAGCGGACGACAGGGGGCGAACACTGAAGCTTTCTTT. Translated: CSGRQGANTEAFF.

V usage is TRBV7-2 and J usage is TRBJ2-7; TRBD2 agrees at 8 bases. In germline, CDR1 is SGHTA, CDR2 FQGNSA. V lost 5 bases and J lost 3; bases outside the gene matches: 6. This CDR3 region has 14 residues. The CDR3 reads CASSPQTSDYEQYF. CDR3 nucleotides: TGTGCCAGCAGCCCCCAGACTAGCGACTACGAGCAGTACTTC.

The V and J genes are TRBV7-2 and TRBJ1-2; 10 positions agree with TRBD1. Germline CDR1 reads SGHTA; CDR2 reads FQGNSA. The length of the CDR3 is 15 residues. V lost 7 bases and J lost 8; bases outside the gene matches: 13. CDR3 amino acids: CASTTGTGVFWGYTF. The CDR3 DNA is TGTGCCAGCACTACCGGGACAGGGGTTTTCTGGGGCTACACCTTC. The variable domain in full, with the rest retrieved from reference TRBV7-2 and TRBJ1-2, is GAGVSQSPSNKVTEKGKDVELRCDPISGHTALYWYRQSLGQGLEFLIYFQGNSAPDKSGLPSDRFSAERTGGSVSTLTIQRTQQEDSAVYLCASTTGTGVFWGYTFGSGTRLTVV.

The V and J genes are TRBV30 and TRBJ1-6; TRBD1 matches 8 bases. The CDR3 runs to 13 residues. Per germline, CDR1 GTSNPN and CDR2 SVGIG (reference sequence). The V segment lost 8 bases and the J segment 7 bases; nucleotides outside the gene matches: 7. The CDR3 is CASTTGENSPLHF. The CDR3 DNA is TGTGCCAGCACGACAGGGGAAAATTCACCCCTCCACTTT.

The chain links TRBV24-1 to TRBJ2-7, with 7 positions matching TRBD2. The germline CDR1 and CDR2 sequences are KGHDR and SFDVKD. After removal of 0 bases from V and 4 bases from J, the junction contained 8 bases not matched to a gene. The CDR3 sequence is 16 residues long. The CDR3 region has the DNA TGTGCCACCAGTGATTTGAGTAGGCGGGAGAGGTACGAGCAGTACTTC. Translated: CATSDLSRRERYEQYF.

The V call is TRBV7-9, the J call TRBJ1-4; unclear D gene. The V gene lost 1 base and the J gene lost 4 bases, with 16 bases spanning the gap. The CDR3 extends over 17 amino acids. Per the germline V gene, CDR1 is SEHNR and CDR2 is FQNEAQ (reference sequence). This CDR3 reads CASSLVRNSEDNEKLFF. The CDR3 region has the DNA TGTGCCAGCAGCTTAGTCCGTAACTCTGAGGATAATGAAAAACTGTTTTTT.

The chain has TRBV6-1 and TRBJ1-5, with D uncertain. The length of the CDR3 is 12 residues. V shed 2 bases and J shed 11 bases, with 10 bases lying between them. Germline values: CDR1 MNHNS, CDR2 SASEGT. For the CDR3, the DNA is TGTGCCAGCAGTGAACGAGACTGGTCCCAGCATTTT. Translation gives CASSERDWSQHF.

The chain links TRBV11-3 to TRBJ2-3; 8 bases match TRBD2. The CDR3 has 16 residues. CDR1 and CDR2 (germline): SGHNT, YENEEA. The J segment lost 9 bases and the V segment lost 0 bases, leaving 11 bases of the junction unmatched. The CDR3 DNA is TGTGCCAGCAGCTTAGATTCTACCGGGACTAGAGGAACGCAGTATTTT. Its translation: CASSLDSTGTRGTQYF.

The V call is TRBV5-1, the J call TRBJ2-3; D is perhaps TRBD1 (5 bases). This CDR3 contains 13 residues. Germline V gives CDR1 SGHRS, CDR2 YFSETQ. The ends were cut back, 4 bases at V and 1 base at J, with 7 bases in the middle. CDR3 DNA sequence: TGCGCCAGCAGCCCACAGGGCACAGATACGCAGTATTTT. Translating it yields CASSPQGTDTQYF. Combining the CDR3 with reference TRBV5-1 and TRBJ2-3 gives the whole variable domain KAGVTQTPRYLIKTRGQQVTLSCSPISGHRSVSWYQQTPGQGLQFLFEYFSETQRNKGNFPGRFSGRQFSNSRSEMNVSTLELGDSALYLCASSPQGTDTQYFGPGTRLTVL.

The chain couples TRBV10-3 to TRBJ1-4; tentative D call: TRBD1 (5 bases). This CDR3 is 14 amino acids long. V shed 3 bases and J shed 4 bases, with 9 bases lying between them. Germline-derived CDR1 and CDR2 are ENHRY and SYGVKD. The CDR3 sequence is CAISDQGGNEKLFF. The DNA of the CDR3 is TGTGCCATCAGTGACCAGGGTGGTAATGAAAAACTGTTTTTT.

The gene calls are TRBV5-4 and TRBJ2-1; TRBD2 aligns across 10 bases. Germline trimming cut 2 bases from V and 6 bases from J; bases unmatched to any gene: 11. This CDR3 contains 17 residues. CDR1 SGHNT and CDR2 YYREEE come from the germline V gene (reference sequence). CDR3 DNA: TGTGCCAGCAGCTTAAGCCTTGTAAGCGGGAGGGGCAATGAGCAGTTCTTC. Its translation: CASSLSLVSGRGNEQFF.

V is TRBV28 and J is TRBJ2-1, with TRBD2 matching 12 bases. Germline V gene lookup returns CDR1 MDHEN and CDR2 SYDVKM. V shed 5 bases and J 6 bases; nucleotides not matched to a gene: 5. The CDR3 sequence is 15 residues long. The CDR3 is CASSKTSGGGNEQFF. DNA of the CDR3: TGTGCCAGCAGTAAGACTAGCGGGGGAGGCAATGAGCAGTTCTTC.

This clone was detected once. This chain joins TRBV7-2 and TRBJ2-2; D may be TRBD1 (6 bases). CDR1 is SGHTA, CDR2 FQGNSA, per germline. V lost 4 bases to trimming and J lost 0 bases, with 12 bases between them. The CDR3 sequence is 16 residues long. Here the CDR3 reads CASSSYRTANTGELFF. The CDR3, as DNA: TGTGCCAGCAGCTCTTACAGGACAGCGAACACCGGGGAGCTGTTTTTT.

The CDR3 DNA reads TGTGCCAGCAACAACTCCTACGAGCAGTACTTC. Amino acid sequence: CASNNSYEQYF. V usage is TRBV27 and J usage is TRBJ2-7; the D is unclear. Between the trimmed V and J ends, which lost 7 bases and 0 bases, there was a span of 4 bases. The germline CDR1 and CDR2 sequences are MNHEY and SMNVEV (reference sequence). The CDR3 totals 11 residues.

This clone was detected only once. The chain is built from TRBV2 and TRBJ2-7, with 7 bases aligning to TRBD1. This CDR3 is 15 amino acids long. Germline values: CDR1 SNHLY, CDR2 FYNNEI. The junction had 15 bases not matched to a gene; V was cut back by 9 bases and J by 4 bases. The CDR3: CARDAKQGKRYEQYF. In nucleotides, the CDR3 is TGTGCCAGGGATGCAAAACAGGGGAAGAGGTACGAGCAGTACTTC.

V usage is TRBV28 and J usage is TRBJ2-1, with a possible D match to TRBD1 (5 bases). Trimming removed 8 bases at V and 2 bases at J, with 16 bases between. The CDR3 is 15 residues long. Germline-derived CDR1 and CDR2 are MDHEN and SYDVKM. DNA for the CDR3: TGTGCCAGCGAGTCCAGGGTTACGGCCTACAATGAGCAGTTCTTC. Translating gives CASESRVTAYNEQFF.

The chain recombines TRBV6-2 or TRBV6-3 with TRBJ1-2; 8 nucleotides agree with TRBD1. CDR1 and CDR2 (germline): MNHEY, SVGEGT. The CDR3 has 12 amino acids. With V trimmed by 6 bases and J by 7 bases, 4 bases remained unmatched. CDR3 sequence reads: CASSQGAPGYTF. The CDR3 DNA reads TGTGCCAGCAGCCAGGGGGCGCCTGGCTACACCTTC.

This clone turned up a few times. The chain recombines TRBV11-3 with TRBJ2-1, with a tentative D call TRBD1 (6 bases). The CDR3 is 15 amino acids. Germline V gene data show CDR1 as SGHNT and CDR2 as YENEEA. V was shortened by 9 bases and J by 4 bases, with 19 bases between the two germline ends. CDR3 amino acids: CASHLGASFYNEQFF. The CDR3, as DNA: TGTGCCAGTCATCTGGGGGCATCGTTTTACAATGAGCAGTTCTTC.

The CDR3 loop reads CASSRILAGEFTDTQYF. As DNA, the CDR3 is TGTGCCAGCAGTCGAATACTAGCGGGGGAATTCACAGATACGCAGTATTTT. V gene TRBV6-6 combines with J gene TRBJ2-3; 11 bases agree with TRBD2. In germline, CDR1 is MNHNY, CDR2 SVGAGI (reference sequence). The ends lost 5 bases at V and 2 bases at J; junction bases unmatched: 9. CDR3 length: 17 amino acids.

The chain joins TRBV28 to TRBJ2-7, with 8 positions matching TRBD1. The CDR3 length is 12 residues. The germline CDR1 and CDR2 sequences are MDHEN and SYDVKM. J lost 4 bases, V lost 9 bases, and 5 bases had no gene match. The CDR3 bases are TGTGCCAGTACTCGACAGGGGTACGAGCAGTACTTC. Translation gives CASTRQGYEQYF.

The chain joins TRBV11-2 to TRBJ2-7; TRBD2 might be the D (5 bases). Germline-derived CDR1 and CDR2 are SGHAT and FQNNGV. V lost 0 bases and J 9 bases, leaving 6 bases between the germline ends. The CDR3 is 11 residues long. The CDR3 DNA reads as TGTGCCAGCAGCTTAGACGAGGGGCAGTACTTC. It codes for CASSLDEGQYF.

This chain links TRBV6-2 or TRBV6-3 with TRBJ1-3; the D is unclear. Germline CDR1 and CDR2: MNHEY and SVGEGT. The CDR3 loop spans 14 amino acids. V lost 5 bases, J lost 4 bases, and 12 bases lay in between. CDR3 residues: CASSRDQLGNTIYF. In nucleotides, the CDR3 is TGTGCCAGCAGTCGGGATCAGTTGGGAAACACCATATATTTT.

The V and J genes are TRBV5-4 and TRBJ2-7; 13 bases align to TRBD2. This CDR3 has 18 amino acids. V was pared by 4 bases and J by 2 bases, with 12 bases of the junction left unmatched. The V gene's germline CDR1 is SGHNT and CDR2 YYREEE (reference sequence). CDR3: CASSLIGLAGAFAYEQYF. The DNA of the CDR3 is TGTGCCAGCAGCCTGATCGGACTAGCGGGGGCCTTTGCCTACGAGCAGTACTTC.

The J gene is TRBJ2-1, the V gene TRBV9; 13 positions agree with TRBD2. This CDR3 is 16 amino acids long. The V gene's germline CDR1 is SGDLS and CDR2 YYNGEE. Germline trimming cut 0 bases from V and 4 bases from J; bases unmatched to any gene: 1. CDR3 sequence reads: CASSVGGLAGYNEQFF. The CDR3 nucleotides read TGTGCCAGCAGCGTAGGGGGACTAGCGGGATACAATGAGCAGTTCTTC.

CDR3 region: CASSVDRFSNYGYTF. The CDR3 DNA sequence: TGTGCCAGCAGCGTGGACAGGTTTTCTAACTATGGCTACACCTTC. V usage is TRBV5-5 and J usage is TRBJ1-2, with 7 bases identical to TRBD1. This CDR3 is built from 15 residues. Germline V gene lookup returns CDR1 SGHKS and CDR2 YYEKEE (reference sequence). V dropped 4 bases and J dropped 0; count of bases not matched to a gene: 6.

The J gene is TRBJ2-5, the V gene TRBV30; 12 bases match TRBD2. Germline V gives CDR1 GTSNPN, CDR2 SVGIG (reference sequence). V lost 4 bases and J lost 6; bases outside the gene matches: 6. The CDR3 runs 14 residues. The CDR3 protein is CAWTRTSGTKTQYF. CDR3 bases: TGTGCCTGGACCCGGACTAGCGGGACGAAGACCCAGTACTTC. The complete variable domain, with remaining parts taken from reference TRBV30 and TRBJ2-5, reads SQTIHQWPATLVQPVGSPLSLECTVEGTSNPNLYWYRQAAGRGLQLLFYSVGIGQISSEVPQNLSASRPQDRQFILSSKKLLLSDSGFYLCAWTRTSGTKTQYFGPGTRLLVL.

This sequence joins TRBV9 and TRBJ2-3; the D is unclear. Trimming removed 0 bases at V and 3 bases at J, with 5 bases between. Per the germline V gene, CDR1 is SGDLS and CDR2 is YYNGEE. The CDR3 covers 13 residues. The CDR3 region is CASSVAVTDTQYF. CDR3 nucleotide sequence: TGTGCCAGCAGCGTAGCGGTAACAGATACGCAGTATTTT. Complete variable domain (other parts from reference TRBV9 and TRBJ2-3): DSGVTQTPKHLITATGQRVTLRCSPRSGDLSVYWYQQSLDQGLQFLIQYYNGEERAKGNILERFSAQQFPDLHSELNLSSLELGDSALYFCASSVAVTDTQYFGPGTRLTVL.

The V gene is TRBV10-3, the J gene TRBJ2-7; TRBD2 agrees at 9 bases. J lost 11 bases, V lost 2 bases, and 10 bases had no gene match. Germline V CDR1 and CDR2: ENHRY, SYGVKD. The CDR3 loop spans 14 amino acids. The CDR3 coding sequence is TGTGCCATCAGTGAGGGGGCTAGCGGGAAGGCGGAGTACTTC. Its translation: CAISEGASGKAEYF.

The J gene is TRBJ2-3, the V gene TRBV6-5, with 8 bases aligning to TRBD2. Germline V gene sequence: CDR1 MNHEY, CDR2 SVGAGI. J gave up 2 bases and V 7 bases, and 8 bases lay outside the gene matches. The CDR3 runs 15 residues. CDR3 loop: CASIERERSTDTQYF. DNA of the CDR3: TGTGCCAGCATCGAGCGGGAGAGGTCCACAGATACGCAGTATTTT.

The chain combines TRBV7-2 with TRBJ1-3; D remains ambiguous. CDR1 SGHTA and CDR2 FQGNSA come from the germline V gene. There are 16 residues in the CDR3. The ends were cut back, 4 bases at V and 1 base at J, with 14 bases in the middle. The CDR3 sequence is CASSWNAVLSGNTIYF. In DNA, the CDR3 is TGTGCCAGCAGCTGGAACGCGGTTCTTTCTGGAAACACCATATATTTT.

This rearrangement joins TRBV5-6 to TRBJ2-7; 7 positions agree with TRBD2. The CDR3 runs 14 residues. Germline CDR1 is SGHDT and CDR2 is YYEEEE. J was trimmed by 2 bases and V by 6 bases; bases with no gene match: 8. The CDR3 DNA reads TGTGCCAGCACAAAGGGACTACTCGCCTACGAGCAGTACTTC. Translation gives CASTKGLLAYEQYF.